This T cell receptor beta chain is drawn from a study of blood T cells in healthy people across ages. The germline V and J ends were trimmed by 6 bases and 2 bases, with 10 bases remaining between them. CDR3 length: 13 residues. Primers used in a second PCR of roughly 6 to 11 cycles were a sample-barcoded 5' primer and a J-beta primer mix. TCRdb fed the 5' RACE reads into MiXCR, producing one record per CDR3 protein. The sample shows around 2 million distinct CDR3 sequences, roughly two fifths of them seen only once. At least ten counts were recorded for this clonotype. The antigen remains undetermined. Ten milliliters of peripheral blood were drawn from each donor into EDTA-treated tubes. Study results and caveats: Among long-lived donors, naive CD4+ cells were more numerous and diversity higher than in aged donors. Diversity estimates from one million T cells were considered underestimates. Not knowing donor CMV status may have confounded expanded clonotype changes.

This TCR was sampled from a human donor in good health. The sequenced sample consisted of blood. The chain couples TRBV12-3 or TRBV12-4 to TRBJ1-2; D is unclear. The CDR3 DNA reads TGTGCCAGCAGCCCGACACTGAACTATGGCTACACCTTC. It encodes CASSPTLNYGYTF.